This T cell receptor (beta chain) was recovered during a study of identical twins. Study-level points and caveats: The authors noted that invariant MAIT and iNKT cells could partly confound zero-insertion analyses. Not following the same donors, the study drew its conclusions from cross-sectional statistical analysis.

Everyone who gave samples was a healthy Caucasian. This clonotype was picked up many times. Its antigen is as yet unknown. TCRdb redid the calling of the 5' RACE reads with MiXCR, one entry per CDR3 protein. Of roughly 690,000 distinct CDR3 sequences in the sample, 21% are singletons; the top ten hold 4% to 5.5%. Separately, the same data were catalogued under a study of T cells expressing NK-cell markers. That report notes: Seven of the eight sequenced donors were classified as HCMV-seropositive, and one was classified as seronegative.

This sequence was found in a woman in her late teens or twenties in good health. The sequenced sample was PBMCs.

CDR3 bases: TGTGCCAGCAGGTCCTCCTACATGAGCACAGATACGCAGTATTTT. Translated: CASRSSYMSTDTQYF. The rearrangement joins TRBV7-2 to TRBJ2-3; D call uncertain. The V gene's germline CDR1 is SGHTA and CDR2 FQGNSA. The V gene lost 6 bases and the J gene lost 0 bases, with 13 bases spanning the gap. The CDR3 is made up of 15 amino acids.